This T cell receptor (beta chain) comes out of a study of cytomegalovirus exposure and HLA in healthy donors. Across the study: Researchers previously reported finding fewer than 140 million unique TCR beta sequences from around 200 million T cells.

The study's findings and limits: Later work associated roughly 17,000 TCR beta sequences with HLA alleles at 0.05 false discovery rate. Prior analysis indicated that the majority of TCR beta V segments exhibited productivity approximately 87% or approximately 30% of the time.

Germline loops: CDR1 SGHDT, CDR2 YYEEEE. The CDR3 totals 14 residues. V was clipped by 2 bases and J by 1 base, with 9 bases between them. The PCR was carried out with 60 Vbeta primers and 13 Jbeta primers. Using immunoSEQ multiplex PCR, the repertoire was profiled, and TCRdb retains in-frame clones only, with some absent. The data show 140,000 or so clones, with almost 80% seen just once and about 1.7% held by the top ten. Remarks on this clone: Its antigen is unidentified.

The sequence derives from a woman aged 25 to 39 in good health and CMV-seronegative. V is TRBV5-6 and J is TRBJ1-1; D is unclear. The sample was PBMCs. The CDR3 sequence is CASSFLGRNTEAFF. The DNA for the CDR3 is TGTGCCAGCAGCTTCTTAGGGAGGAACACTGAAGCTTTCTTT.